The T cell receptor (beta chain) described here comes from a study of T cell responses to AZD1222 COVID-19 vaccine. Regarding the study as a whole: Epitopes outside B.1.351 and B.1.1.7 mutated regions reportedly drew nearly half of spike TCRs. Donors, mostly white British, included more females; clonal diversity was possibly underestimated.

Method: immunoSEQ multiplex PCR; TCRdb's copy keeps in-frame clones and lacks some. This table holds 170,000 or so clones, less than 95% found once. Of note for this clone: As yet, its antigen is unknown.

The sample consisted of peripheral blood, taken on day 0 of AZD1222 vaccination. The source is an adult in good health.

The CDR3 loop is CASREGGGILYGYTF. CDR3 nucleotide sequence: TGTGCCAGCAGGGAGGGGGGGGGAATCCTCTATGGCTACACCTTC. V gene TRBV27 combines with J gene TRBJ1-2, with a weak D call TRBD1 (6 bases). Germline V gives CDR1 MNHEY, CDR2 SMNVEV (reference sequence). Between the trimmed V and J ends, which lost 6 bases and 4 bases, there was a span of 18 bases. The CDR3 totals 15 residues.